This T cell receptor beta chain was captured in a study of blood T cell repertoires in COVID-19 (dated by TCRdb to about 2020). Context from the whole study: Samples from collaborators originated in the United States, Italy and Spain and spanned both the acute and convalescent phases of COVID-19. Sample metadata almost always included a de-identified subject ID, COVID-19 status, age in years and sex. The prospective study material was composed of cDNA or gDNA derived from T cells, B-cell-depleted T cells, or PBMCs. The repertoires were released in a freely available public database intended as a resource for research on the immune response to SARS-CoV-2. Samples came from the ongoing ImmuneRACE study (first 160 participants) plus 1,254 subjects from 6 global collaborators. Deeply sampled blood TCRbeta repertoires from subjects exposed to, actively infected with, or recovered from COVID-19 were included in the dataset. Where available, HLA class I and class II types were obtained from metadata supplied by the sample provider rather than from assay-based typing. Study-wide findings and limitations: The amount of clinical and demographic metadata varied by source and participant and was provided uncurated.

The immunoSEQ Assay, a bias-controlled multiplex PCR, was used to amplify TCRbeta CDR3 regions from genomic DNA. The paper's processing steps were these. Within the assay, amplification of reference gene primers was used to estimate how many nucleated cells each sample contained. Sequence reads were collapsed and filtered to measure the absolute abundance of every unique TCRbeta CDR3 rearrangement. For each sample, productive Simpson clonality was calculated as the square root of Simpson's diversity index across productive rearrangements. TCRdb provides this immuneACCESS table in a form limited to in-frame rearrangements. Some clones are lacking; in checked studies, under half of them reflect an unresolved V gene, and why the rest are absent is not known. V, J and clone size reflect that table, while D and trimming were determined from the DNA. Present in this sample are fewer than 300,000 clones, roughly 87% of which were seen just once. The leading ten clones occupy less than 10% of the sample.

The germline V gene sets CDR1 to SGDLS and CDR2 to YYNGEE. V was cut back by 4 bases and J by 3 bases, leaving a gap of 8 bases between them. Spanning cysteine to phenylalanine, the CDR3 consists of 13 amino acids. Only CDR3 DNA remains: 39 bases, in frame from the first base. Note on this clone: Its binding antigen is unknown. No much larger clone is present one base from it, and per-base qualities are unavailable.

Each collaborating institution followed its own protocols to collect whole blood in K2EDTA tubes. For TCRbeta analysis, collaborator samples were shipped as frozen whole blood, as isolated PBMCs, or as DNA extracted from either sample type. Sequenced sample: peripheral blood. This TCR came from a man between 18 and 29 years old with active or convalescent COVID-19. Here the chain combines TRBV9 and TRBJ1-5; the D gene remains uncertain. The base sequence is TGTGCCAGCAGCTCCAGGTCCAATCAGCCCCAGCATTTT. It translates to CASSSRSNQPQHF.